Sequencing of this TCR beta chain was carried out in a study of pediatric ulcerative colitis. General study findings and limits: Ulcerative colitis patients shared more blood-rectal clones than controls. No controls had the two rectal clonotypes shared by ulcerative colitis patients.

Per the germline V gene, CDR1 is MNHEY and CDR2 is SMNVEV (reference sequence). V was trimmed by 2 bases and J by 3 bases, leaving 5 bases between them. CDR3 length: 13 amino acids. Some clones are missing from TCRdb's copy, which holds only in-frame ones; the method was immunoSEQ multiplex PCR. This table holds thousands of clones, 80% to 90% found once. Points on this clone: Its antigen remains unknown.

This TCR came from a boy under 18 with mild ulcerative colitis. The material sequenced was blood. V is TRBV27 and J is TRBJ1-3; D is ambiguous. This CDR3 reads CASSLKRGNTIYF. The CDR3 nucleotides read TGTGCCAGCAGTTTAAAGCGTGGAAACACCATATATTTT.